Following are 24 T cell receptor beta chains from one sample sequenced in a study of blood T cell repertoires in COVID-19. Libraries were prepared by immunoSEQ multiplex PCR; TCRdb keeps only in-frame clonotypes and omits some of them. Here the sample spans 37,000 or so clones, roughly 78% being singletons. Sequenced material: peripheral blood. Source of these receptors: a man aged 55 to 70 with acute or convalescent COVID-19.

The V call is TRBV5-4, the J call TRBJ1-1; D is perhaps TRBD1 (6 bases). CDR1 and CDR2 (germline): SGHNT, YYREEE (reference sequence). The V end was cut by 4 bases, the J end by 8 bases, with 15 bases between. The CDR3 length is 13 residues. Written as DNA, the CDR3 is TGTGCCAGCAGCGCACAGGGAGTACCCGAAGCTTTCTTT. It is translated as CASSAQGVPEAFF.

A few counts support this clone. The CDR3 here is CASSLMTPNTEAFF. CDR3 nucleotide sequence: TGTGCCAGCAGCTTAATGACACCTAACACTGAAGCTTTCTTT. The chain carries TRBV7-2 and TRBJ1-1, with D uncertain. This CDR3 region has 14 residues. V was clipped by 2 bases and J by 2 bases, with 9 bases between them. CDR1 SGHTA and CDR2 FQGNSA come from the germline V gene.

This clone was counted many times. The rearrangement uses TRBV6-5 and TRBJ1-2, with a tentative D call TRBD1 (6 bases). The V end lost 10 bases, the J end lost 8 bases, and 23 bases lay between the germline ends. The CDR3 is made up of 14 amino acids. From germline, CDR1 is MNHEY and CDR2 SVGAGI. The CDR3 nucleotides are TGTGCCACCCGGGGACAATCCCTCTCTGGAGGCTACACCTTC. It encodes CATRGQSLSGGYTF.

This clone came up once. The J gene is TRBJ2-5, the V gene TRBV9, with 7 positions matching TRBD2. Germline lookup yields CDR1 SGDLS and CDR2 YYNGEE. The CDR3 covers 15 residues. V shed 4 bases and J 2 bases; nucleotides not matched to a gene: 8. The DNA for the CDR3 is TGTGCCAGCAGCCCCATTAGCGGGTTACAAGAGACCCAGTACTTC. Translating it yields CASSPISGLQETQYF.

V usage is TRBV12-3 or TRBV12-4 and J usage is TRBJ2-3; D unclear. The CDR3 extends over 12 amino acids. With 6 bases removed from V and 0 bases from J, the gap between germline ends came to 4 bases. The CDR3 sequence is CASRTSTDTQYF. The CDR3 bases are TGTGCCAGCAGAACTAGCACAGATACGCAGTATTTT.

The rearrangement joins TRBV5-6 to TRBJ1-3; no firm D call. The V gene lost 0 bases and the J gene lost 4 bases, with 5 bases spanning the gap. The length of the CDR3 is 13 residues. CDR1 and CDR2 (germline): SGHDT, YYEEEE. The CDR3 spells CASSLGAGNTIYF. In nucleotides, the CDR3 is TGTGCCAGCAGCTTGGGGGCCGGAAACACCATATATTTT.

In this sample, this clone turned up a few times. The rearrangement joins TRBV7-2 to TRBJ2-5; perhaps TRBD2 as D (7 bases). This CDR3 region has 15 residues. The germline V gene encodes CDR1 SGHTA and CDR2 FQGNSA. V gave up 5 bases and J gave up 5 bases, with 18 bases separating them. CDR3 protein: CASSPQAGRGETQYF. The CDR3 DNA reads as TGTGCCAGCAGCCCACAAGCGGGAAGGGGGGAGACCCAGTACTTC.

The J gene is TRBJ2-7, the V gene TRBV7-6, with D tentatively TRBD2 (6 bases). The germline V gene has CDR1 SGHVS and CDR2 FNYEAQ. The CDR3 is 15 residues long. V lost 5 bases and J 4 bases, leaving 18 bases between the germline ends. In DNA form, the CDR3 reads TGTGCCAGCAGCCCGGGTCCTGGGGAGGATTACGAGCAGTACTTC. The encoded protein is CASSPGPGEDYEQYF.

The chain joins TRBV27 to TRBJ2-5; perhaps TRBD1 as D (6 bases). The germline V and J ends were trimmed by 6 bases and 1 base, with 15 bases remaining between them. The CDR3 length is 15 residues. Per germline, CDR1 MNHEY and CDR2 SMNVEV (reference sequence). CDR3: CASRPKQGAQETQYF. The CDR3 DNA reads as TGTGCCAGCAGGCCGAAACAGGGAGCCCAAGAGACCCAGTACTTC.

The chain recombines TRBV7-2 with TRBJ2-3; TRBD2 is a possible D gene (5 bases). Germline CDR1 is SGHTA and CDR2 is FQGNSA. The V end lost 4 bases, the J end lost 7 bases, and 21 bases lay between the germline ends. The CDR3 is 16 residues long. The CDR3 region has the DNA TGTGCCAGCAGCTCCTCGAGGACTCCGGATCGGAATACGCAGTATTTT. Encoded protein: CASSSSRTPDRNTQYF.

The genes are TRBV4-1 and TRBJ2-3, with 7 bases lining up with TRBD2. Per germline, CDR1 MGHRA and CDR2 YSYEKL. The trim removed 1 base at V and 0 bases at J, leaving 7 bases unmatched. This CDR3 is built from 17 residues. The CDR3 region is CASSQVDLAASTDTQYF. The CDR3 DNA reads TGCGCCAGCAGCCAAGTAGATCTAGCGGCCAGCACAGATACGCAGTATTTT.

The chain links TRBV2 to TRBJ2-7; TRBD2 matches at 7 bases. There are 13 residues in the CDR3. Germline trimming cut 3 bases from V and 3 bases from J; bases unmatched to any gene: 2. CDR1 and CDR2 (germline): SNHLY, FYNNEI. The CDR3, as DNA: TGTGCCAGCAGTGAGCGGGAGATCTACGAGCAGTACTTC. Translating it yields CASSEREIYEQYF.

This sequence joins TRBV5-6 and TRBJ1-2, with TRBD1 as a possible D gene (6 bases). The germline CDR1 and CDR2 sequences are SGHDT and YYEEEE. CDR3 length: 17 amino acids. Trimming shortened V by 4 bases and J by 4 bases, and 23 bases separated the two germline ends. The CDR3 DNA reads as TGTGCCAGCAGCCTATTGGCCGGGACATATACATCCTATGGCTACACCTTC. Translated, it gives CASSLLAGTYTSYGYTF.

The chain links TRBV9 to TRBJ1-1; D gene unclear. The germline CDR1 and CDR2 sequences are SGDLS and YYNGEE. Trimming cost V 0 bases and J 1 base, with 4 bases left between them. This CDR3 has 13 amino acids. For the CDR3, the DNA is TGTGCCAGCAGCGTAGCTAGGAACACTGAAGCTTTCTTT. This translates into CASSVARNTEAFF.

The CDR3 DNA sequence: TGTGCCATCAGCGGGGGAGCAGATACGCAGTATTTT. It yields the protein CAISGGADTQYF. The chain couples TRBV10-3 to TRBJ2-3, with D tentatively TRBD2 (6 bases). CDR1 and CDR2 (germline): ENHRY, SYGVKD. This CDR3 region has 12 residues. Trimming stripped 6 bases from V and 4 bases from J, with 8 bases between.

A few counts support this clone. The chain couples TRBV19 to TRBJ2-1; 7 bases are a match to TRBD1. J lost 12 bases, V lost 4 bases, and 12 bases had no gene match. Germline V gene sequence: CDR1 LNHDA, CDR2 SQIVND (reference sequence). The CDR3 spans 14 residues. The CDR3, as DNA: TGTGCCAGTAGTACTTTGACAGGGCCGGTGGGGCAGTTCTTC. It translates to CASSTLTGPVGQFF.

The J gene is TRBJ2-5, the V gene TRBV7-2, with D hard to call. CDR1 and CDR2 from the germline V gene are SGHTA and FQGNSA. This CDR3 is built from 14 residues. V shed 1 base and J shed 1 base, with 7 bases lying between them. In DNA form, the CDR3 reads TGTGCCAGCAGCTTAGAGACTTTCCAAGAGACCCAGTACTTC. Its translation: CASSLETFQETQYF.

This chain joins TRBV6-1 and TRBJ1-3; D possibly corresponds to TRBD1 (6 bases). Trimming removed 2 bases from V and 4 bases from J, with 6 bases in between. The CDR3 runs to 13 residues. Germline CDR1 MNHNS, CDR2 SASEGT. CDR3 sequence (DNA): TGTGCCAGCAGTGAAACAGGGGGAAACACCATATATTTT. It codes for CASSETGGNTIYF.

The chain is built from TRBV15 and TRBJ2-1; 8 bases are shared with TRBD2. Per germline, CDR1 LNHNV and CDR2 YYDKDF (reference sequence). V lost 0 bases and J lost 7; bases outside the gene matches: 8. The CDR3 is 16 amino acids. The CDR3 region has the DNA TGTGCCACCAGCAGAGACCAAACTAGCGGCGTGAATGAGCAGTTCTTC. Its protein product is CATSRDQTSGVNEQFF.

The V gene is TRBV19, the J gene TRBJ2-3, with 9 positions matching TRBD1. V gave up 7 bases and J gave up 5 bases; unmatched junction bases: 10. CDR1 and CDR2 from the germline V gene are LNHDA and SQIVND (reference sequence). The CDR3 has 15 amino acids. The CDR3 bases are TGTGCCAGTACCCCCCGGGACAGGGTAAGAGATACGCAGTATTTT. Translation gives CASTPRDRVRDTQYF.

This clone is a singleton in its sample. This CDR3 is CASSFTSSGGYTF. The CDR3 DNA follows: TGTGCCAGCAGTTTCACGAGCTCGGGGGGCTACACCTTC. The rearrangement links TRBV12-3 or TRBV12-4 to TRBJ1-2; D not certain. This CDR3 has 13 amino acids. V lost 3 bases and J lost 8, with 13 bases in between.

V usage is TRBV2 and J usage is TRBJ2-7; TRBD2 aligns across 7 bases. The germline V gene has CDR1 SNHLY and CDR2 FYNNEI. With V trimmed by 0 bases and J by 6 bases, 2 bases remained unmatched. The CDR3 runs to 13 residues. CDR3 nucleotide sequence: TGTGCCAGCAGTGAAGCTTGGGGGGGCGAGCAGTACTTC. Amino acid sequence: CASSEAWGGEQYF.

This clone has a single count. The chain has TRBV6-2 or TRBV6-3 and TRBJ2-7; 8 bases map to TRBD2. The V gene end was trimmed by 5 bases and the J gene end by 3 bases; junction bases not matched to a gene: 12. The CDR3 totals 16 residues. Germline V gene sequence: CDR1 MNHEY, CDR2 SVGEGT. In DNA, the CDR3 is TGTGCCAGCAGTGCAGCGTCAGCGGGAGTTGACTACGAGCAGTACTTC. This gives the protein CASSAASAGVDYEQYF.

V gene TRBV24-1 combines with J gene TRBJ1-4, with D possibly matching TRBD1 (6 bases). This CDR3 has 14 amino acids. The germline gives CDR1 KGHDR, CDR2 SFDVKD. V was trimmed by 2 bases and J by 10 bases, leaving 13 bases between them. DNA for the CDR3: TGTGCCACCAGTGATTCCACTACAGGGCCAAAACTGTTTTTT. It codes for CATSDSTTGPKLFF.